Each of the 24 T cell receptor beta chains below was sequenced from the same sample in a study of cytomegalovirus exposure and HLA in healthy donors. Primers for the PCR totalled 60 Vbeta and 13 Jbeta. Some clones are missing from TCRdb's copy, which holds only in-frame ones; the method was immunoSEQ multiplex PCR. Among about 200,000 clones listed, around 81% were seen once. The specimen was PBMCs. The receptors here all came from a man younger than 30 in good health and CMV-seronegative.

The table lists this clone with a few counts. The rearrangement links TRBV5-1 to TRBJ2-1; TRBD2 matches 14 bases. V lost 0 bases, J lost 10 bases, and 9 bases stayed unmatched. The CDR3 totals 17 residues. The germline V gene has CDR1 SGHRS and CDR2 YFSETQ. CDR3 loop: CASSLEGTSGRGGEQFF. As DNA, the CDR3 is TGCGCCAGCAGCTTGGAGGGGACTAGCGGGAGAGGTGGCGAGCAGTTCTTC.

The rearrangement links TRBV19 to TRBJ2-2, with TRBD1 matching over 9 bases. Trimming took 4 bases from V and 3 from J; bases not matched to a gene: 12. The germline CDR1 and CDR2 sequences are LNHDA and SQIVND (reference sequence). The CDR3 runs to 18 residues. The CDR3 protein is CASSRIGGWTGDTGELFF. CDR3 sequence (DNA): TGTGCCAGTAGTAGGATTGGAGGTTGGACAGGGGACACCGGGGAGCTGTTTTTT.

The gene calls are TRBV7-2 and TRBJ1-5; tentatively, D is TRBD1 (5 bases). V was shortened by 1 base and J by 3 bases, with 13 bases between the two germline ends. Per the germline V gene, CDR1 is SGHTA and CDR2 is FQGNSA. This CDR3 has 16 residues. The CDR3: CASSLGGPDLNQPQHF. CDR3 DNA sequence: TGTGCCAGCAGCTTAGGGGGCCCCGACCTCAATCAGCCCCAGCATTTT.

The chain carries TRBV11-2 and TRBJ2-7; 7 nucleotides match TRBD2. CDR1 is SGHAT and CDR2 is FQNNGV in the germline V gene. There are 17 residues in the CDR3. Germline trimming cut 1 base from V and 2 bases from J; bases unmatched to any gene: 11. CDR3 region: CASSLVAASGVAYEQYF. CDR3 sequence (DNA): TGTGCCAGCAGCTTAGTCGCGGCGAGCGGGGTCGCCTACGAGCAGTACTTC.

This clone was seen only a few times. The chain combines TRBV5-8 with TRBJ2-2; 7 bases align to TRBD2. The CDR3 has 14 residues. Germline loops: CDR1 SGHTS, CDR2 YDEGEE. J gave up 6 bases and V 4 bases, and 6 bases lay outside the gene matches. The CDR3 DNA reads TGTGCCAGCAGCGCGGGGAGGGGACCCGGGGAGCTGTTTTTT. Its protein product is CASSAGRGPGELFF.

The chain combines TRBV5-4 with TRBJ1-1, with a tentative D call TRBD1 (6 bases). Germline CDR1 is SGHNT and CDR2 is YYREEE (reference sequence). The CDR3 runs 16 residues. V was trimmed by 4 bases and J by 8 bases, leaving 24 bases between them. CDR3 loop: CASSGGGGRAYGEAFF. The DNA for the CDR3 is TGTGCCAGCAGCGGCGGGGGGGGCAGGGCCTACGGAGAAGCTTTCTTT.

The gene calls are TRBV19 and TRBJ2-7; D is possibly TRBD1 (5 bases). The V end lost 4 bases, the J end lost 3 bases, and 13 bases lay between the germline ends. The V gene's germline CDR1 is LNHDA and CDR2 SQIVND (reference sequence). The length of the CDR3 is 14 residues. CDR3 in amino acids: CASSTTIGVYEQYF. Here the CDR3 DNA reads TGTGCCAGTAGTACTACTATAGGGGTCTACGAGCAGTACTTC.

The chain combines TRBV7-2 with TRBJ2-7; 9 bases align to TRBD2. Germline V CDR1 and CDR2: SGHTA, FQGNSA. This CDR3 contains 17 residues. V shed 1 base, J shed 0 bases, and the junction held 7 bases outside the gene matches. CDR3 DNA: TGTGCCAGCAGCTTAGGGCCGGCGGGAGGGAGCTCCTACGAGCAGTACTTC. Translation gives CASSLGPAGGSSYEQYF.

The chain recombines TRBV7-3 with TRBJ1-3; D is uncertain. Germline V gene data show CDR1 as SGHTA and CDR2 as FQGTGA. This CDR3 is 14 amino acids long. Trimming cost V 5 bases and J 2 bases, with 10 bases left between them. The CDR3, as DNA: TGTGCCAGCAGCCTAAGGGCTCCTGGAAACACCATATATTTT. It is translated as CASSLRAPGNTIYF.

CDR3 loop: CSAYKETQYF. In nucleotides, the CDR3 is TGCAGTGCTTACAAAGAGACCCAGTACTTC. The chain links TRBV20-1 to TRBJ2-5, with no clear D. Germline V gene sequence: CDR1 DFQATT, CDR2 SNEGSKA (reference sequence). The V end lost 5 bases, the J end lost 3 bases, and 4 bases lay between the germline ends. This CDR3 spans 10 amino acids.

This chain uses TRBV14 with TRBJ2-7, with TRBD1 matching 8 bases. The CDR3 covers 15 residues. Germline V gene lookup returns CDR1 SGHDN and CDR2 FVKESK. J gave up 7 bases and V 0 bases, and 8 bases lay outside the gene matches. Here the CDR3 DNA reads TGTGCCAGCAGCCAAGAAGGCGGACAGGGTATAGAGCAGTACTTC. This translates into CASSQEGGQGIEQYF.

As regards this clone: The sample has other DNA sequences that encode this CDR3 too. The chain joins TRBV7-2 to TRBJ2-3; D possibly corresponds to TRBD2 (5 bases). The CDR3 covers 14 residues. The ends were cut back, 3 bases at V and 1 base at J, with 8 bases in the middle. Per the germline V gene, CDR1 is SGHTA and CDR2 is FQGNSA. DNA for the CDR3: TGTGCCAGCAGCTTGGGGAGAGGCACAGATACGCAGTATTTT. Translated: CASSLGRGTDTQYF.

CDR3 loop: CASSPRGSGNPRDNEQFF. The CDR3 nucleotides read TGTGCCAGCTCACCTAGGGGTAGCGGGAACCCGCGGGACAATGAGCAGTTCTTC. The gene calls are TRBV18 and TRBJ2-1; 8 positions match TRBD2. V lost 3 bases and J lost 5; bases outside the gene matches: 15. This CDR3 contains 18 residues. The germline V gene has CDR1 KGHSH and CDR2 LQKENI.

V is TRBV19 and J is TRBJ2-2; 14 positions match TRBD2. This CDR3 is built from 16 residues. Germline CDR1 is LNHDA and CDR2 is SQIVND (reference sequence). After removal of 9 bases from V and 0 bases from J, the junction contained 3 bases not matched to a gene. The CDR3 region is CASKGLAGANTGELFF. CDR3 coding DNA: TGTGCCAGCAAGGGACTAGCGGGAGCGAACACCGGGGAGCTGTTTTTT.

This chain connects TRBV9 to TRBJ2-1; D might be TRBD1 (6 bases). The CDR3 consists of 14 residues. The V gene's germline CDR1 is SGDLS and CDR2 YYNGEE. V was trimmed by 3 bases and J by 4 bases, leaving 11 bases between them. The CDR3 region has the DNA TGTGCCAGCAGCGAAACCGGGACATACAATGAGCAGTTCTTC. Protein product: CASSETGTYNEQFF.

The chain has TRBV5-1 and TRBJ2-1; 8 nucleotides line up with TRBD1. The CDR3 contains 15 residues. Germline CDR1 and CDR2: SGHRS and YFSETQ. V gave up 0 bases and J gave up 5 bases; unmatched junction bases: 4. The CDR3 reads CASSLALQGDNEQFF. For the CDR3, the DNA is TGCGCCAGCAGCTTGGCCCTACAGGGGGACAATGAGCAGTTCTTC.

This clone was picked up a small number of times. The V call is TRBV5-1, the J call TRBJ2-7; maybe TRBD1 (5 bases). V was shortened by 6 bases and J by 0 bases, with 16 bases between the two germline ends. Germline V lookup: CDR1 SGHRS, CDR2 YFSETQ. CDR3 length: 15 amino acids. DNA for the CDR3: TGCGCCAGCACACTTCAGGGTATTGGCTCCTACGAGCAGTACTTC. Residues: CASTLQGIGSYEQYF.

This rearrangement joins TRBV12-5 to TRBJ2-5; 9 bases map to TRBD1. V lost 5 bases to trimming and J lost 4 bases; unmatched junction nucleotides: 20. CDR3 length: 19 amino acids. Germline V gene sequence: CDR1 LGHNT, CDR2 FRNRAP. The CDR3: CASGAGLVSGTGKGETQYF. The CDR3 bases are TGTGCTAGTGGTGCCGGTCTCGTGTCCGGGACAGGGAAAGGAGAGACCCAGTACTTC.

This chain connects TRBV29-1 to TRBJ2-2; D unresolved. The V gene's germline CDR1 is SQVTM and CDR2 ANQGSEA. Trimming took 2 bases from V and 1 from J, leaving 5 bases between them. The CDR3 has 13 residues. CDR3 nucleotide sequence: TGCAGCGTTGAAACGAGGAACACCGGGGAGCTGTTTTTT. This translates into CSVETRNTGELFF.

The V gene is TRBV9, the J gene TRBJ1-5; D is ambiguous. This CDR3 is built from 15 residues. The germline CDR1 and CDR2 sequences are SGDLS and YYNGEE. Deletions cut 4 bases from V and 1 base from J, with 12 bases between. This CDR3 is CASSPRGLSNQPQHF. The CDR3 DNA follows: TGTGCCAGCAGCCCTCGGGGTTTAAGCAATCAGCCCCAGCATTTT.

The chain is built from TRBV10-3 and TRBJ2-7; weak D call: TRBD1 (5 bases). Germline V CDR1 and CDR2: ENHRY, SYGVKD. Trimming took off 2 bases at V and 2 bases at J, with 10 bases between the two ends. CDR3 length: 14 residues. The CDR3 sequence is CAISETGQAYEQYF. In DNA form, the CDR3 reads TGTGCCATCAGTGAGACAGGTCAGGCCTACGAGCAGTACTTC.

The chain has TRBV10-3 and TRBJ2-3; D possibly corresponds to TRBD2 (6 bases). V was trimmed by 4 bases and J by 4 bases, leaving 21 bases between them. The CDR3 is made up of 17 amino acids. Looked up from germline, CDR1 is ENHRY and CDR2 is SYGVKD. The CDR3 sequence: CAISGYSGRDGADTQYF. The CDR3 DNA sequence: TGTGCCATCAGTGGATACTCCGGGCGGGACGGTGCAGATACGCAGTATTTT.

The chain links TRBV10-3 to TRBJ2-5; 7 positions agree with TRBD2. Looked up from germline, CDR1 is ENHRY and CDR2 is SYGVKD. This CDR3 has 12 residues. Trimming cost V 11 bases and J 4 bases; bases outside gene matches: 7. The CDR3 DNA reads as TGTGCCTCCAGTGGGGGGGGAGAGACCCAGTACTTC. Its protein product is CASSGGGETQYF.

The J gene is TRBJ1-2, the V gene TRBV9, with D unresolved. The CDR3 runs 12 residues. Trimming pared 0 bases from V and 6 bases from J, leaving 6 bases between. Germline CDR1 SGDLS, CDR2 YYNGEE. CDR3 protein: CASSVDGDGYTF. The DNA of the CDR3 is TGTGCCAGCAGCGTAGACGGGGATGGCTACACCTTC.